A single sample is the source of the 25 T cell receptor beta chains below, sequenced in a study. TCRdb reprocessed the 5' RACE reads via MiXCR and lists one record per CDR3 protein. Here the sample spans around 55,000 distinct CDR3 sequences, around 20% being singletons. Cells sorted as Tregs were CD4+, CD25+ and CD127-/low. Sample: tumor-infiltrating Tregs sorted from the breast tumor. The receptors here all came from a female donor with breast cancer.

This clonotype was seen only a few times. The chain recombines TRBV20-1 with TRBJ1-2, with no clear D. Germline-derived CDR1 and CDR2 are DFQATT and SNEGSKA (reference sequence). The V end was cut by 0 bases, the J end by 4 bases, with 15 bases between. CDR3 length: 15 amino acids. The CDR3 spells CSARDQLDLRYGYTF. In nucleotides, the CDR3 is TGCAGTGCTAGAGACCAGCTGGACCTCCGCTATGGCTACACCTTC.

The genes are TRBV2 and TRBJ1-4, with D tentatively TRBD1 (5 bases). Between the trimmed V and J ends, which lost 6 bases and 7 bases, there was a span of 12 bases. Germline-derived CDR1 and CDR2 are SNHLY and FYNNEI. This CDR3 is built from 13 residues. The CDR3 region has the DNA TGTGCCAGCAGCGGGGCCAGGGCTGAAAAACTGTTTTTT. This gives the protein CASSGARAEKLFF.

The rearrangement joins TRBV7-2 to TRBJ1-3, with unresolved D. The V and J ends lost 1 base and 4 bases respectively, with 11 bases between them. The CDR3 consists of 15 residues. Germline values: CDR1 SGHTA, CDR2 FQGNSA. CDR3 sequence reads: CASSLVRGGGNTIYF. Here the CDR3 DNA reads TGTGCCAGCAGCTTAGTCCGGGGTGGCGGAAACACCATATATTTT.

The chain uses TRBV20-1 and TRBJ2-7, with 10 nucleotides matching TRBD2. V was clipped by 6 bases and J by 2 bases; unmatched bases: 7. Germline V gene data show CDR1 as DFQATT and CDR2 as SNEGSKA (reference sequence). This CDR3 comprises 14 residues. In DNA form, the CDR3 reads TGCAGTGCCGACGGGACTAGCGAGACCTACGAGCAGTACTTC. Encoded protein: CSADGTSETYEQYF.

This clonotype was counted at least ten times. The chain is built from TRBV5-1 and TRBJ2-1, with TRBD1 identical over 11 bases. The CDR3 covers 15 residues. Unmatched junction bases numbered 4, after V lost 2 bases and J lost 6 bases. Per germline, CDR1 SGHRS and CDR2 YFSETQ. The CDR3 bases are TGCGCCAGCAGCTTAGGACAGGGGGCAAGCAATGAGCAGTTCTTC. Translated: CASSLGQGASNEQFF.

J is TRBJ2-1 and V is TRBV12-3 or TRBV12-4; 8 nucleotides line up with TRBD1. This CDR3 is 11 amino acids long. J lost 10 bases, V lost 5 bases, and 1 base had no gene match. For the CDR3, the DNA is TGTGCCAGCAGTACAGGGGGAGAGCAGTTCTTC. This gives the protein CASSTGGEQFF.

There are a few counts of this clonotype. The chain combines TRBV15 with TRBJ2-6; D remains unclear. CDR1 and CDR2 from the germline V gene are LNHNV and YYDKDF (reference sequence). V was trimmed by 2 bases and J by 4 bases, leaving 15 bases between them. The CDR3 runs to 17 residues. CDR3 DNA: TGTGCCACCAGCAGACTCGGTCCCGGTGCCGGGGCCAACGTCCTGACTTTC. This gives the protein CATSRLGPGAGANVLTF.

In its sample, this clonotype was seen many times. This chain joins TRBV7-6 and TRBJ2-1, with D unresolved. The V end lost 5 bases, the J end lost 10 bases, and 15 bases lay between the germline ends. This CDR3 is 13 amino acids long. Germline CDR1 reads SGHVS; CDR2 reads FNYEAQ. CDR3 amino acids: CASSLQYGSEQFF. The CDR3 DNA is TGTGCCAGCAGCCTCCAGTACGGAAGCGAGCAGTTCTTC.

Concerning this clonotype: Compared with germline, one end of the junction differs, possibly owing to a read error. The chain uses TRBV5-1 and TRBJ1-2; the match to TRBD1 covers 9 bases. The CDR3 has 15 residues. Germline CDR1 is SGHRS and CDR2 is YFSETQ. For the CDR3, the DNA is TGCGCCAGCAGCTCGGGACAGGGAATACTCTATGGCTGCACCTTC. This gives the protein CASSSGQGILYGCTF.

The chain couples TRBV20-1 to TRBJ2-7; D unclear. The germline V and J ends were trimmed by 0 bases and 3 bases, with 12 bases remaining between them. This CDR3 is built from 14 residues. Germline V CDR1 and CDR2: DFQATT, SNEGSKA (reference sequence). The CDR3 reads CSARELPRFYEQYF. The DNA of the CDR3 is TGCAGTGCTAGAGAGCTCCCACGATTCTACGAGCAGTACTTC.

The chain has TRBV5-4 and TRBJ1-3, with D possibly TRBD1 on 5 matching bases. Germline CDR1 is SGHNT and CDR2 is YYREEE (reference sequence). Trimming took off 4 bases at V and 5 bases at J, with 16 bases between the two ends. The CDR3 extends over 15 amino acids. This CDR3 reads CASSRDGHVRNTIYF. The CDR3, as DNA: TGTGCCAGCAGCAGGGATGGACACGTCCGAAACACCATATATTTT.

V is TRBV9 and J is TRBJ1-4, with a weak D call TRBD1 (6 bases). CDR1 and CDR2 (germline): SGDLS, YYNGEE. Trimming took off 4 bases at V and 8 bases at J, with 18 bases between the two ends. The CDR3 runs to 15 residues. As DNA, the CDR3 is TGTGCCAGCAGCCCCCAGGGGACGGGTAGCGAAAAACTGTTTTTT. This sequence encodes CASSPQGTGSEKLFF.

This clonotype was observed a handful of times. This sequence joins TRBV10-3 and TRBJ2-3, with a weak D call TRBD2 (5 bases). Germline CDR1 and CDR2: ENHRY and SYGVKD. The CDR3 has 14 amino acids. V lost 2 bases to trimming and J lost 6 bases, with 12 bases between them. The CDR3 spells CAISEPRLADTQYF. The CDR3 DNA sequence: TGTGCCATCAGTGAGCCCAGGTTAGCGGATACGCAGTATTTT.

The table lists this clonotype with a few counts. The chain links TRBV6-1 to TRBJ2-1; 16 nucleotides agree with TRBD2. Germline V CDR1 and CDR2: MNHNS, SASEGT. This CDR3 has 15 residues. V was pared by 5 bases and J by 8 bases, with 3 bases of the junction left unmatched. CDR3 nucleotides: TGTGCCAGCAGTTCGGGACTAGCGGGAGGGGATGAGCAGTTCTTC. Translation gives CASSSGLAGGDEQFF.

Comment on this clonotype: A much larger clone sits a single nucleotide away, making a read error possible. This sequence joins TRBV20-1 and TRBJ2-5; no reliable D call. The CDR3 runs to 13 residues. In germline, CDR1 is DFQATT, CDR2 SNEGSKA (reference sequence). V shed 4 bases and J shed 4 bases, with 13 bases lying between them. The CDR3, as DNA: TGCAGTGCTAATTACGGGCCTCGAGAGACCCAGTACTTC. This encodes CSANYGPRETQYF.

V is TRBV28 and J is TRBJ2-1; 7 positions agree with TRBD1. Trimming cost V 0 bases and J 6 bases; bases outside gene matches: 2. This CDR3 is 14 amino acids long. Germline V gene data show CDR1 as MDHEN and CDR2 as SYDVKM. The CDR3 sequence: CASSLWDRPNEQFF. The CDR3 nucleotides read TGTGCCAGCAGTTTATGGGACAGGCCCAATGAGCAGTTCTTC.

In its sample, this clonotype was seen a few times. The rearrangement uses TRBV4-3 and TRBJ1-5, with D possibly being TRBD1 (6 bases). V was clipped by 0 bases and J by 6 bases, with 12 bases between them. This CDR3 has 15 amino acids. CDR1 LGHNA and CDR2 YSLEER come from the germline V gene. CDR3 residues: CASSQEYRESQPQHF. Written as DNA, the CDR3 is TGCGCCAGCAGCCAAGAGTACAGGGAAAGTCAGCCCCAGCATTTT.

This chain uses TRBV6-1 with TRBJ2-6; 7 bases align to TRBD1. Germline lookup yields CDR1 MNHNS and CDR2 SASEGT. This CDR3 is 15 amino acids long. With 5 bases clipped from V and 2 bases from J, the junction kept 3 bases outside the gene matches. CDR3 nucleotide sequence: TGTGCCAGCAGTAATCAGGGGGCTGGGGCCAACGTCCTGACTTTC. Its protein product is CASSNQGAGANVLTF.

The CDR3 protein is CASSLSTGYTTRETQYF. The CDR3 region has the DNA TGTGCCAGCAGCTTATCAACAGGGTATACTACAAGAGAGACCCAGTACTTC. V usage is TRBV5-8 and J usage is TRBJ2-5, with D possibly being TRBD1 (6 bases). The length of the CDR3 is 17 residues. V was clipped by 2 bases and J by 4 bases, with 21 bases between them. Germline V CDR1 and CDR2: SGHTS, YDEGEE. Looking up the rest from reference TRBV5-8 and TRBJ2-5 gives the full variable domain: EAGVTQSPTHLIKTRGQQATLRCSPISGHTSVYWYQQALGLGLQFLLWYDEGEERNRGNFPPRFSGRQFPNYSSELNVNALELEDSALYLCASSLSTGYTTRETQYFGPGTRLLVL.

There are a few counts of this clonotype. This rearrangement joins TRBV13 to TRBJ1-2; 9 bases match TRBD1. The V gene's germline CDR1 is PRHDT and CDR2 FYEKMQ (reference sequence). The V segment lost 8 bases and the J segment 11 bases; nucleotides outside the gene matches: 18. This CDR3 contains 15 residues. CDR3 protein: CASGSRGFGTGPYTF. CDR3 nucleotides: TGTGCCAGCGGGTCCAGGGGGTTCGGGACAGGGCCGTACACCTTC.

The chain joins TRBV2 to TRBJ2-1, with TRBD2 matching over 12 bases. Germline V gene sequence: CDR1 SNHLY, CDR2 FYNNEI. V lost 7 bases and J lost 9; bases outside the gene matches: 7. The length of the CDR3 is 14 residues. DNA of the CDR3: TGTGCCAGCAATGTGGGACTAGCGGGTATTGAGCAGTTCTTC. This codes for CASNVGLAGIEQFF. Looking up the rest from reference TRBV2 and TRBJ2-1 gives the full variable domain: EPEVTQTPSHQVTQMGQEVILRCVPISNHLYFYWYRQILGQKVEFLVSFYNNEISEKSEIFDDQFSVERPDGSNFTLKIRSTKLEDSAMYFCASNVGLAGIEQFFGPGTRLTVL.

V gene TRBV7-2 combines with J gene TRBJ1-5; D unclear. V was cut by 5 bases and J by 2 bases, with 10 bases left in between. CDR1 is SGHTA and CDR2 is FQGNSA in the germline V gene. This CDR3 has 14 residues. The CDR3 loop is CASSLQRGNQPQHF. The DNA of the CDR3 is TGTGCCAGCAGCCTACAAAGGGGCAATCAGCCCCAGCATTTT.

This chain connects TRBV6-5 to TRBJ2-6, with no clear D. Per germline, CDR1 MNHEY and CDR2 SVGAGI. V shed 2 bases and J shed 4 bases, with 6 bases lying between them. The CDR3 runs to 14 residues. The CDR3 loop is CASSYDSGANVLTF. As DNA, the CDR3 is TGTGCCAGCAGTTACGATTCGGGGGCCAACGTCCTGACTTTC.

This clonotype has just a few counts. This sequence joins TRBV5-1 and TRBJ2-7; 7 bases are shared with TRBD1. This CDR3 is built from 14 residues. Germline CDR1 and CDR2: SGHRS and YFSETQ. The V gene end was trimmed by 7 bases and the J gene end by 2 bases; junction bases not matched to a gene: 9. CDR3 region: CASSTGEATYEQYF. For the CDR3, the DNA is TGCGCCAGCTCTACAGGGGAAGCTACCTACGAGCAGTACTTC.

The chain carries TRBV20-1 and TRBJ1-1, with D hard to call. The CDR3 extends over 13 amino acids. Trimming took 2 bases from V and 3 from J, leaving 10 bases between them. Germline CDR1 is DFQATT and CDR2 is SNEGSKA (reference sequence). The CDR3 nucleotides read TGCAGTGCTAGATTCACGCGGGACACTGAAGCTTTCTTT. It is translated as CSARFTRDTEAFF.